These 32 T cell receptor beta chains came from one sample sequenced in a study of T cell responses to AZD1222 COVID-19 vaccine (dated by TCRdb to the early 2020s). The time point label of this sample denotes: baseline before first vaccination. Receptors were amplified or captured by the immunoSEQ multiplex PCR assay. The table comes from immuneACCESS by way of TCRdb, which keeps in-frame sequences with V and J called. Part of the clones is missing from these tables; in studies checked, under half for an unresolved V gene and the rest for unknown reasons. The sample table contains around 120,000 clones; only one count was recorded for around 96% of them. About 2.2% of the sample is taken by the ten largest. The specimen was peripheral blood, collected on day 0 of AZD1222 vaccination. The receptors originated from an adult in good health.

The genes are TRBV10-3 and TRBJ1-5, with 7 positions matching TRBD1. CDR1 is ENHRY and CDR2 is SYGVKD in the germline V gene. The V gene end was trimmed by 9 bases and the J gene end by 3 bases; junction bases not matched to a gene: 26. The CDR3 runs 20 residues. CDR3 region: CAMGLLPGQLSPFHNQPQHF. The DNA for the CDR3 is TGTGCCATGGGTCTTCTTCCGGGACAGCTCTCACCTTTCCACAATCAGCCCCAGCATTTT.

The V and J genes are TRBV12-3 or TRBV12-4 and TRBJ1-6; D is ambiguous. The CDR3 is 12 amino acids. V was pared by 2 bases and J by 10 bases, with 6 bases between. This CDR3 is CASSLFRSPLHF. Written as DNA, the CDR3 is TGTGCCAGCAGTTTATTTCGCTCACCCCTCCACTTT.

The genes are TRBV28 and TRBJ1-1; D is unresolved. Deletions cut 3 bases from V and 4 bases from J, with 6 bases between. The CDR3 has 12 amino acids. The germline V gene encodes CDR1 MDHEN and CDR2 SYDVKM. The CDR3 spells CASSLSVTEAFF. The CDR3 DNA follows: TGTGCCAGCAGTTTGTCGGTCACTGAAGCTTTCTTT. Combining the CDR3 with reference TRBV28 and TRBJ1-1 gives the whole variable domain DVKVTQSSRYLVKRTGEKVFLECVQDMDHENMFWYRQDPGLGLRLIYFSYDVKMKEKGDIPEGYSVSREKKERFSLILESASTNQTSMYLCASSLSVTEAFFGQGTRLTVV.

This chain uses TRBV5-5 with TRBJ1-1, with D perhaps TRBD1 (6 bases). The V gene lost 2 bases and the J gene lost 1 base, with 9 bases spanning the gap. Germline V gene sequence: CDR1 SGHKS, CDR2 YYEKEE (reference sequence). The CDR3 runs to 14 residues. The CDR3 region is CASSFRGENTEAFF. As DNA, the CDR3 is TGTGCCAGCAGCTTCAGGGGCGAGAACACTGAAGCTTTCTTT.

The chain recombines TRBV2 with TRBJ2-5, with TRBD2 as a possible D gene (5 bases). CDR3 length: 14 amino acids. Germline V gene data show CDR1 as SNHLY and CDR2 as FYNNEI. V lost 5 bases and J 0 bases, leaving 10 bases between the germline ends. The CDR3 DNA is TGTGCCAGCAGTTGGACTGAGTACCAAGAGACCCAGTACTTC. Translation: CASSWTEYQETQYF.

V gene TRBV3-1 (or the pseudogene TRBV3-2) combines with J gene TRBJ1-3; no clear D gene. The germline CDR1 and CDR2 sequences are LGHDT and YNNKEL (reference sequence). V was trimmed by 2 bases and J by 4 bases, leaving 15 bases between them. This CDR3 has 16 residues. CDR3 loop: CASSQSGRSIGNTIYF. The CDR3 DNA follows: TGTGCCAGCAGCCAATCAGGTCGATCGATCGGAAACACCATATATTTT.

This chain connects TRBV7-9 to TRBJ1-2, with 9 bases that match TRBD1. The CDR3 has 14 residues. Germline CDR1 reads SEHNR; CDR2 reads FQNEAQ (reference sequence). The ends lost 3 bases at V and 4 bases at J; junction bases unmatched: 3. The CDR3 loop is CASSFETGGYGYTF. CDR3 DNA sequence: TGTGCCAGCAGCTTTGAGACAGGGGGCTATGGCTACACCTTC.

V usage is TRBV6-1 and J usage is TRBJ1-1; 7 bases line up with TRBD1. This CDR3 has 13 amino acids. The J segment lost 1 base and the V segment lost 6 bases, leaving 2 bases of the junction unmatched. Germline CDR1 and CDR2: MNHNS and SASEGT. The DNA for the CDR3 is TGTGCCAGCAGGAGGACAGGGAACACTGAAGCTTTCTTT. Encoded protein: CASRRTGNTEAFF.

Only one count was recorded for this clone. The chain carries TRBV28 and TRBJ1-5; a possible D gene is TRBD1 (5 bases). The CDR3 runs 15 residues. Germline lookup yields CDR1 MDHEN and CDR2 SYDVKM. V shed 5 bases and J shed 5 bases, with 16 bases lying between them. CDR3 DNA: TGTGCCAGCAGTGCGGCAGGGTCAATTGATCAGCCCCAGCATTTT. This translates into CASSAAGSIDQPQHF.

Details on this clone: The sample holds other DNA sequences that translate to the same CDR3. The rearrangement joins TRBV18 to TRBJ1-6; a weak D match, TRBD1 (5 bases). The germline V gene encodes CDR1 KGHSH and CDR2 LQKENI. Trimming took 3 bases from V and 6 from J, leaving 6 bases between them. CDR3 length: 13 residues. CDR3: CASSPDSNSPLHF. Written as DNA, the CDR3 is TGTGCCAGCTCACCCGACAGTAATTCACCCCTCCACTTT.

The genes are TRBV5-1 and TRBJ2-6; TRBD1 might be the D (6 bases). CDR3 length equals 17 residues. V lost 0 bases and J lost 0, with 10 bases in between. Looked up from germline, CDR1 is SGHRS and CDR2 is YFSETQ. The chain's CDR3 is CASSLEGVVSGANVLTF. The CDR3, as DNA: TGCGCCAGCAGCTTGGAGGGGGTCGTCTCTGGGGCCAACGTCCTGACTTTC.

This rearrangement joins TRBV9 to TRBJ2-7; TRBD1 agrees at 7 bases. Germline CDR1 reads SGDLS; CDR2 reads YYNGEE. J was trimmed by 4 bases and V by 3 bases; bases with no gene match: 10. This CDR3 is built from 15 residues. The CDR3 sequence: CASSASTGVHYEQYF. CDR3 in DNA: TGTGCCAGCAGCGCCTCAACAGGGGTCCATTACGAGCAGTACTTC.

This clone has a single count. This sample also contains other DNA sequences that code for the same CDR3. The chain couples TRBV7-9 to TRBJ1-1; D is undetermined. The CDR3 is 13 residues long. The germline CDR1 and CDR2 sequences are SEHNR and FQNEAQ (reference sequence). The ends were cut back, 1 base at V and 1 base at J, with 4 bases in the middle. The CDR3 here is CASSLVGNTEAFF. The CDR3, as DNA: TGTGCCAGCAGCTTAGTCGGGAACACTGAAGCTTTCTTT.

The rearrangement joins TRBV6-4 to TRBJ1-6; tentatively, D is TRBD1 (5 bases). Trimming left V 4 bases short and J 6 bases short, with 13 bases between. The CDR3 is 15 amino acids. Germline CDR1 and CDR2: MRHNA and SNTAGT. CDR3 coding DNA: TGTGCCAGCAGTGGTACCCAGGGTGCTAATTCACCCCTCCACTTT. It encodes CASSGTQGANSPLHF.

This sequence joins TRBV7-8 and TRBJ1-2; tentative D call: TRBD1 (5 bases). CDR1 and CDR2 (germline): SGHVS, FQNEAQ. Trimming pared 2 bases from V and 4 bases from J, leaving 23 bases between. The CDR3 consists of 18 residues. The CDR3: CASSLYVGRRGRSYGYTF. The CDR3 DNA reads TGTGCCAGCAGCTTATATGTGGGGCGACGAGGGAGAAGCTATGGCTACACCTTC.

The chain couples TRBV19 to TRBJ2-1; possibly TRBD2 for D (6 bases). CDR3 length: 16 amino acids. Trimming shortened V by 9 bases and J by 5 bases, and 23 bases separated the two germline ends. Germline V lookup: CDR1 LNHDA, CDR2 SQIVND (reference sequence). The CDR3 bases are TGTGCCAGCAACCTCGGAGGGAGCGGGCCCAACAATGAGCAGTTCTTC. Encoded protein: CASNLGGSGPNNEQFF.

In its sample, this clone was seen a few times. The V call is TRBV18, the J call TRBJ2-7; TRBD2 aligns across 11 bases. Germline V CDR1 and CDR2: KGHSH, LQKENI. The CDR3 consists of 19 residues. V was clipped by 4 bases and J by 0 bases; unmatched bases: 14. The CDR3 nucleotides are TGTGCCAGCTCACTGCGACAGGGCAGGCTAGCGGGGGGCTCCTACGAGCAGTACTTC. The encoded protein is CASSLRQGRLAGGSYEQYF.

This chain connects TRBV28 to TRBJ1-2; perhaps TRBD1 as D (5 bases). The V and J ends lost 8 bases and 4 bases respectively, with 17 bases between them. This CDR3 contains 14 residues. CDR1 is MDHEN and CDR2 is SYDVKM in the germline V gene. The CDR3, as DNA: TGTGCCAGCGGCCCCGGGGCGAGGGGCTATGGCTACACCTTC. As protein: CASGPGARGYGYTF.

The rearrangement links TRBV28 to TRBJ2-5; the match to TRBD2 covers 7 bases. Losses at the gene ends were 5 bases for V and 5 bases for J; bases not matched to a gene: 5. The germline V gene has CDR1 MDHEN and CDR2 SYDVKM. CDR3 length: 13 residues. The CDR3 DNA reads TGTGCCAGCAGTGGGAGGGCCTGGGAGACCCAGTACTTC. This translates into CASSGRAWETQYF.

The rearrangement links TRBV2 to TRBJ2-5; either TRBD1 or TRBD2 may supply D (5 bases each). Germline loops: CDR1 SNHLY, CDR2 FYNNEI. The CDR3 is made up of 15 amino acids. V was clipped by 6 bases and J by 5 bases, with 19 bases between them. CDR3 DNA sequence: TGTGCCAGCAGCCCCAGGCGGAAAGGGGACGAGACCCAGTACTTC. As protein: CASSPRRKGDETQYF. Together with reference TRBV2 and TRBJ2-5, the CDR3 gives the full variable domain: EPEVTQTPSHQVTQMGQEVILRCVPISNHLYFYWYRQILGQKVEFLVSFYNNEISEKSEIFDDQFSVERPDGSNFTLKIRSTKLEDSAMYFCASSPRRKGDETQYFGPGTRLLVL.

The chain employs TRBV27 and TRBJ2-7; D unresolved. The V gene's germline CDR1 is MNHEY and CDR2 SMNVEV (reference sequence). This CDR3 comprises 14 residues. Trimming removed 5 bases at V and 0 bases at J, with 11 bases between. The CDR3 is CASSPGGSSYEQYF. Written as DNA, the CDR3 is TGTGCCAGCAGTCCCGGCGGTAGCTCCTACGAGCAGTACTTC.

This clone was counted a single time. CDR3 sequence (DNA): TGTGCCAGCAGCCAAGATACGGGCTCTGGGGCCAACGTCCTGACTTTC. This encodes CASSQDTGSGANVLTF. This chain links TRBV4-2 with TRBJ2-6; D is unclear. CDR3 length equals 16 residues. Germline assignment: CDR1 LGHNA and CDR2 YNFKEQ. Between the trimmed V and J ends, which lost 0 bases and 0 bases, there was a span of 6 bases.

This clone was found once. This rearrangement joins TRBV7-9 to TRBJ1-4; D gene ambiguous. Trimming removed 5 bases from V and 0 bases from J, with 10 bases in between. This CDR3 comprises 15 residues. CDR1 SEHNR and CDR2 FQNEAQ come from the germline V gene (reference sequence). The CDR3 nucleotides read TGTGCCAGCAGCCCTGGGCCAGCAACTAATGAAAAACTGTTTTTT. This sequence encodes CASSPGPATNEKLFF.

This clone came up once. As DNA, the CDR3 is TGTGCCAGCAGCCCCCAACAGGGTAGAGGCGCCGGGGAGCTGTTTTTT. It is translated as CASSPQQGRGAGELFF. The chain has TRBV7-9 and TRBJ2-2; D might be TRBD1 (6 bases). The CDR3 sequence is 16 residues long. With 5 bases removed from V and 6 bases from J, the gap between germline ends came to 19 bases. The germline CDR1 and CDR2 sequences are SEHNR and FQNEAQ (reference sequence).

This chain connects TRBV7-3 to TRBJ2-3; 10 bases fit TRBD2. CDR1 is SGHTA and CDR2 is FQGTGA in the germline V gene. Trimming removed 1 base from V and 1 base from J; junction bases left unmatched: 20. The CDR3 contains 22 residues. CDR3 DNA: TGTGCCAGCAGCTTAAAGCGTCCGGGCCTAGCGGGAGTGGGGTGGGGCACAGATACGCAGTATTTT. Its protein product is CASSLKRPGLAGVGWGTDTQYF. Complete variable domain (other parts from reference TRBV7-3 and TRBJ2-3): GAGVSQTPSNKVTEKGKYVELRCDPISGHTALYWYRQSLGQGPEFLIYFQGTGAADDSGLPNDRFFAVRPEGSVSTLKIQRTERGDSAVYLCASSLKRPGLAGVGWGTDTQYFGPGTRLTVL.

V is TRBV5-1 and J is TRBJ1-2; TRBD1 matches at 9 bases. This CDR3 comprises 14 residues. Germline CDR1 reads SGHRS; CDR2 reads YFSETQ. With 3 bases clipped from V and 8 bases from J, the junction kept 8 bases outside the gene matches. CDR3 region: CASSSTGGRRGYTF. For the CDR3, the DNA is TGCGCCAGCAGCTCGACAGGGGGTCGTCGAGGCTACACCTTC.

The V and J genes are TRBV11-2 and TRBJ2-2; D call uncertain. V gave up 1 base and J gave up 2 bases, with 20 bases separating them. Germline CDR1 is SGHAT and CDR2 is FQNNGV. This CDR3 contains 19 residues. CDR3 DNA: TGTGCCAGCAGCTTAGTGGGGAAGCGCTACCGGATCAACACCGGGGAGCTGTTTTTT. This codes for CASSLVGKRYRINTGELFF.

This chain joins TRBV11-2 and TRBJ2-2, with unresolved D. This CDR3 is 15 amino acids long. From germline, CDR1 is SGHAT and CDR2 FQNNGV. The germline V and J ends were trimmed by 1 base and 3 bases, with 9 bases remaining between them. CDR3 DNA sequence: TGTGCCAGCAGCTTAGGATGGACGGACACCGGGGAGCTGTTTTTT. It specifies CASSLGWTDTGELFF.

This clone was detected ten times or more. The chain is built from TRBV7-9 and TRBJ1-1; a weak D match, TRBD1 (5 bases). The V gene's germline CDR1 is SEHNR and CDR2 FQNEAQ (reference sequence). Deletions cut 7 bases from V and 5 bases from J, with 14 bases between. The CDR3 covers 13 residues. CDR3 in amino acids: CASTPGGTTEAFF. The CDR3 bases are TGTGCCAGCACCCCCGGGGGTACAACTGAAGCTTTCTTT.

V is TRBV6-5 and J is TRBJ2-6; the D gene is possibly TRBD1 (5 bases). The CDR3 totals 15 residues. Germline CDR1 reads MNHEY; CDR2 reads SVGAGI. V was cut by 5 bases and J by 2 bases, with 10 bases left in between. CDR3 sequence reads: CASSRGNPGANVLTF. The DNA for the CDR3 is TGTGCCAGCAGTAGGGGAAATCCTGGGGCCAACGTCCTGACTTTC.

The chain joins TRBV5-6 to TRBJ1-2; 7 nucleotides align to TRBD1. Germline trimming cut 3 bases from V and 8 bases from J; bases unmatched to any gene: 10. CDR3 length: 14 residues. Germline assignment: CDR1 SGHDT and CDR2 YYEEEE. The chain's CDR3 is CASSWPRGEGGYTF. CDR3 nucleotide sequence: TGTGCCAGCAGCTGGCCCAGGGGGGAAGGGGGCTACACCTTC.

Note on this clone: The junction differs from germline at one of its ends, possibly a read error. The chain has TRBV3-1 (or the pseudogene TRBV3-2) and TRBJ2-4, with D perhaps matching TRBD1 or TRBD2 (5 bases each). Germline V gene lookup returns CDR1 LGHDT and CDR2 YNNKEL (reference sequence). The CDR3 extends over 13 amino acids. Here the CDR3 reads CASSQVRGFGLRF. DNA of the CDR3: TGTGCCAGCAGCCAAGTGAGGGGCTTCGGACTCCGCTTC.